This entry describes one T cell receptor (beta chain). The sample originates from a study of PD-L1 blockade in urothelial cancer. Study context: Males with urothelial cancer arising in the bladder constituted about 90% of the roughly 29 patients. Patients had received 0 to 3 prior chemotherapy regimens.

Germline CDR1 reads KGHSH; CDR2 reads LQKENI. This CDR3 spans 15 amino acids. Deletions cut 0 bases from V and 5 bases from J, with 11 bases between. Produced via immunoSEQ multiplex PCR; TCRdb's table is partial and in-frame only. This sample yields roughly 32,000 clones, of which approximately 80% are seen a single time; less than 40% belongs to the top ten. The sample was PBMCs, taken around atezolizumab (anti-PD-L1) treatment. This receptor was taken from a man aged 60 to 75 with urothelial cancer. The V and J genes are TRBV18 and TRBJ1-5; the D gene is possibly TRBD1 (6 bases). This CDR3 is CASSPPDRTYQPQHF. The CDR3 region has the DNA TGTGCCAGCTCACCACCCGACAGGACCTATCAGCCCCAGCATTTT.